These 7 T cell receptor beta chains were sequenced from one sample in a study of tumor and adjacent non-tumor tissue in lung cancer. TCRbeta libraries were built with three rounds of nested PCR, modified from ARM-PCR. TCRdb re-called the multiplex PCR reads through MiXCR, storing one row per CDR3 protein. Among about 140,000 distinct CDR3 sequences listed, approximately 64% were seen once. No cell sorting was done before RNA was extracted from the tissue. The sequenced sample consisted of lung tumor tissue. The receptor set was obtained from a man in his sixties with small cell lung cancer.

Points on this clonotype: A much larger clonotype is one base distant, so this may be a read error. This rearrangement joins TRBV12-3 or TRBV12-4 to TRBJ1-1; no firm D call. The CDR3 has 12 residues. The CDR3 DNA follows: TGTGCCAGCAGTTTAAGAATGGCGAGGGCTCTCTTT. This translates into CASSLRMARALF.

This clonotype showed up just a few times. The chain couples TRBV12-5 to TRBJ2-3; 15 nucleotides line up with TRBD2. Trimming at V came to 5 bases and at J to 2 bases, leaving 8 bases not matched to a gene. CDR1 is LGHNT, CDR2 FRNRAP, per germline. The CDR3 is 18 amino acids. The CDR3 sequence is CASGLGTSGRPYTDTQYF. DNA for the CDR3: TGTGCTAGTGGTCTCGGGACTAGCGGGAGGCCCTACACAGATACGCAGTATTTT.

On this clonotype: Possible read error: a much larger clone is one base away. The chain carries TRBV20-1 and TRBJ2-4; TRBD2 matches at 8 bases. From germline, CDR1 is DFQATT and CDR2 SNEGSKA (reference sequence). There are 14 residues in the CDR3. This chain's CDR3 is CSASDGLAKNNQYF. The DNA for the CDR3 is TGCAGTGCTTCGGACGGACTAGCCAAAAACAATCAGTACTTC.

In this sample, this clonotype turned up once. This likely comes from a read error, as the CDR3 has no conserved phenylalanine or tryptophan at its end. This sequence joins TRBV28 and TRBJ1-1; D call uncertain. Germline V gene lookup returns CDR1 MDHEN and CDR2 SYDVKM. With 7 bases removed from V and 3 bases from J, the gap between germline ends came to 6 bases. This CDR3 region has 11 residues. The CDR3: CASTSYTEAFS. In nucleotides, the CDR3 is TGTGCCAGCACTTCTTACACTGAAGCTTTCTCT.

Comments on this clonotype: At one boundary the junction diverges from the germline segment, which might be a read error. V and J are TRBV20-1 and TRBJ2-5; D unresolved. Germline CDR1 and CDR2: DFQATT and SNEGSKA (reference sequence). This CDR3 region has 13 residues. The CDR3 loop is CSSTHTVQETQYF. The DNA of the CDR3 is TGCAGCTCTACTCATACAGTTCAAGAGACCCAGTACTTT.

A note on this clonotype: A much more abundant neighbour one base away suggests this may be a read error. This chain uses TRBV5-5 with TRBJ2-1; 8 positions agree with TRBD2. Germline CDR1 and CDR2: SGHKS and YYEKEE (reference sequence). V lost 4 bases and J lost 8; bases outside the gene matches: 11. The CDR3 extends over 15 amino acids. The CDR3 DNA reads TGTGCCAGCAGCACACCGGGACTAGGGCTCGATGAGCAGTTCTTC. This encodes CASSTPGLGLDEQFF.

The chain joins TRBV7-9 to TRBJ2-3, with a weak D call TRBD2 (5 bases). CDR3 length: 15 residues. V was pared by 2 bases and J by 6 bases, with 15 bases between. In germline, CDR1 is SEHNR, CDR2 FQNEAQ (reference sequence). The CDR3 DNA reads TGTGCCAGCAGCTTATCCCAAGCGGCTCATGATACGCAGTATTTT. This codes for CASSLSQAAHDTQYF.